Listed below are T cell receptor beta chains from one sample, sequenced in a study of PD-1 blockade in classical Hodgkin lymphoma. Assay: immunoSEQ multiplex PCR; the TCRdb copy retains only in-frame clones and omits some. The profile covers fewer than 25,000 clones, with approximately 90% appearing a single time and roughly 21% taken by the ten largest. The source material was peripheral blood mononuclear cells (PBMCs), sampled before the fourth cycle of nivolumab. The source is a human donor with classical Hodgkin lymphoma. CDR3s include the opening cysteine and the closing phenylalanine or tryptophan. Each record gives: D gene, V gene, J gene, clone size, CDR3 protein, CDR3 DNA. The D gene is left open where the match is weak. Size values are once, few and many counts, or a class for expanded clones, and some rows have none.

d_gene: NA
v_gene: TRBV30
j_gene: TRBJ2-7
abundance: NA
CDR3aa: CAWSEFAGEKYF
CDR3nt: TGTGCCTGGAGTGAGTTTGCAGGGGAGAAGTACTTC

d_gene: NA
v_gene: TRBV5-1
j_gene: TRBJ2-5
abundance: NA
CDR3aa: CASSVARQETQYF
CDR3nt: TGCGCCAGCAGTGTGGCTAGGCAAGAGACCCAGTACTTC

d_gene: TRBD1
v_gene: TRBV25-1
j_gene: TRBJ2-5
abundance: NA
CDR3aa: CASSEWDRVGETQYF
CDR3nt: TGTGCCAGCAGTGAATGGGACAGGGTTGGGGAGACCCAGTACTTC

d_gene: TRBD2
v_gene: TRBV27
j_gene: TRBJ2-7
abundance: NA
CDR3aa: CASRPTYRLAGPKNEQYF
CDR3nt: TGTGCCAGCCGCCCCACTTACAGACTAGCGGGACCAAAGAACGAGCAGTACTTC

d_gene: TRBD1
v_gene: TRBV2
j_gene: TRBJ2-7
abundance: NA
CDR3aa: CASCPPRGTGTYEQYF
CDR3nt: TGTGCCAGCTGCCCCCCCCGCGGGACAGGGACGTACGAGCAGTACTTC

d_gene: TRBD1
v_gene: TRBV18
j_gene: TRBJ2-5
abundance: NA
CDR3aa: CASSPRGETQYF
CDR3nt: TGTGCCAGCTCACCCAGGGGGGAGACCCAGTACTTC

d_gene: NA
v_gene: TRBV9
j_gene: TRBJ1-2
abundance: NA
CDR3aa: CASSGGDVEGYTF
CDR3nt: TGTGCCAGCAGCGGGGGTGATGTCGAGGGCTACACCTTC

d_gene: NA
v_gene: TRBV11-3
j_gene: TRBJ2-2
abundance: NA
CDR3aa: CASSFSKDGDTGELFF
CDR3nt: TGTGCCAGCAGCTTCAGTAAGGATGGCGACACCGGGGAGCTGTTTTTT

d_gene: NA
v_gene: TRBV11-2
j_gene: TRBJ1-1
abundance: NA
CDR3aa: CASSLEMNTEAFF
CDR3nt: TGTGCCAGCAGCTTGGAGATGAACACTGAAGCTTTCTTT

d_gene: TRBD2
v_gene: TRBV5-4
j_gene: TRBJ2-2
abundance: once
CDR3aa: CASTPGGRGSTGELFF
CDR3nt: TGTGCCAGCACCCCGGGCGGGAGAGGGAGCACCGGGGAGCTGTTTTTT

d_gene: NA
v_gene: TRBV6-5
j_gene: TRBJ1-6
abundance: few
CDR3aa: CASNLVSNSPLHF
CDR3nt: TGTGCCAGCAATCTGGTCTCTAATTCACCCCTCCACTTT

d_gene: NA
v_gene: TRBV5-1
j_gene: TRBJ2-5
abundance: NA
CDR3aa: CASSLARVETQYF
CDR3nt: TGCGCCAGCAGCTTAGCAAGGGTAGAGACCCAGTACTTC

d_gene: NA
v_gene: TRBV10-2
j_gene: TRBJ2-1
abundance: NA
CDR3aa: CASSDSSYNEQFF
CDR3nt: TGCGCCAGCAGCGACTCCTCCTACAATGAGCAGTTCTTC

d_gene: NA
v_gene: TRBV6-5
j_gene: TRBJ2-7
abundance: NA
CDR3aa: CASSYGLEAYEQYF
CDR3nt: TGTGCCAGCAGTTACGGACTGGAGGCCTACGAGCAGTACTTC

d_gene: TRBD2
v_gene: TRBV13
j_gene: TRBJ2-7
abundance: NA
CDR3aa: CASSLEGTSGNYEQYF
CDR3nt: TGTGCCAGCAGCTTAGAAGGGACTAGCGGGAACTACGAGCAGTACTTC

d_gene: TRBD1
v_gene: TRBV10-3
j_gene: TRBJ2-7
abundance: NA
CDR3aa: CAISARTGVAYEQYF
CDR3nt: TGTGCCATCAGTGCTCGGACAGGGGTCGCCTACGAGCAGTACTTC

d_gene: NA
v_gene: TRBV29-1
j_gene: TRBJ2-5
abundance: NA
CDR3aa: CSVETGETQYF
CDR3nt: TGCAGCGTAGAGACAGGAGAGACCCAGTACTTC

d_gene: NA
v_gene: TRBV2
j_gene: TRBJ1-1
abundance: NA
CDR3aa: CASTPGGAENTEAFF
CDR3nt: TGTGCCAGCACCCCGGGGGGGGCAGAGAACACTGAAGCTTTCTTT

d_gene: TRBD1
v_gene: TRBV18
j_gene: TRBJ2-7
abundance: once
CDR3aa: CASSPGTGGEYEQYF
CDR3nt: TGTGCCAGCTCACCCGGGACAGGGGGCGAATACGAGCAGTACTTC

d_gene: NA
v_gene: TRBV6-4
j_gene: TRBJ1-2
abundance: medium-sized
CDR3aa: CASSDNREPYGYTF
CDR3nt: TGTGCCAGCAGCGATAACAGGGAGCCCTATGGCTACACCTTC

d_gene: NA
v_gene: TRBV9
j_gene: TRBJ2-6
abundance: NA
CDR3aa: CASSVAIRGPGANVLTF
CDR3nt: TGTGCCAGCAGCGTAGCTATACGGGGCCCTGGGGCCAACGTCCTGACTTTC

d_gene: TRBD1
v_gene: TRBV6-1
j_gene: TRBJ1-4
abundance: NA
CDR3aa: CASSETGIATNEKLFF
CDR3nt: TGTGCCAGCAGTGAGACAGGGATAGCAACTAATGAAAAACTGTTTTTT

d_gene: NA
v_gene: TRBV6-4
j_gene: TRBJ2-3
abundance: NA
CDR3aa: CASSDGESTDTQYF
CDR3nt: TGTGCCAGCAGTGACGGGGAGAGCACAGATACGCAGTATTTT

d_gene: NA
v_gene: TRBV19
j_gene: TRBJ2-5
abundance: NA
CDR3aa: CASSIEFRVETQYF
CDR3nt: TGTGCCAGTAGTATAGAGTTCAGGGTCGAGACCCAGTACTTC

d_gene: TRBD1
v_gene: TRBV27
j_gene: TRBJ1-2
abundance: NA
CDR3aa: CASSRQGAWDGYTF
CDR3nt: TGTGCCAGCAGCCGACAGGGAGCCTGGGATGGCTACACCTTC

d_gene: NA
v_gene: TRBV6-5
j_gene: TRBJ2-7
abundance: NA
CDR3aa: CASSYSRGSYEQYF
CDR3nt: TGTGCCAGCAGTTACTCAAGGGGCTCCTACGAGCAGTACTTC

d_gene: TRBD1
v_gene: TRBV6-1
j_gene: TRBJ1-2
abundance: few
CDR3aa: CASSARQGVGYGYTF
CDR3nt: TGTGCCAGCAGTGCCAGACAGGGGGTGGGCTATGGCTACACCTTC

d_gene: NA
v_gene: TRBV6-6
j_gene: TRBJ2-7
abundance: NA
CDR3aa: CASSYPDSSYEQYF
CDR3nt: TGTGCCAGCAGTTATCCGGACAGTTCCTACGAGCAGTACTTC

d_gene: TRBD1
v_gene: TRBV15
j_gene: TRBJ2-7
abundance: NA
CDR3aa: CATSRARTGREQYF
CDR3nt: TGTGCCACCAGCAGAGCCAGGACAGGGCGGGAGCAGTACTTC

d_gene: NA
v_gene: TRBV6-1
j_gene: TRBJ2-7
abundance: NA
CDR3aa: CASMVVESYEQYF
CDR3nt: TGTGCCAGCATGGTGGTCGAGAGCTACGAGCAGTACTTC

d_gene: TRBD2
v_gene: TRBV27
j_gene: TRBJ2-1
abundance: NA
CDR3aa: CASSWGTSESSYNEQFF
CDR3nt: TGTGCCAGCAGTTGGGGGACTAGCGAGAGCTCCTACAATGAGCAGTTCTTC

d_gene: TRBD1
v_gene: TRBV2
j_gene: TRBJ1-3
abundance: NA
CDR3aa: CASSPWTGDLRNTIYF
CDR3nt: TGTGCCAGCAGTCCTTGGACAGGGGATCTGCGAAACACCATATATTTT

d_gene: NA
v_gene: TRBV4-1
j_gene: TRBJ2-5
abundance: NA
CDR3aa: CASSQEGRIGTQYF
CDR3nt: TGCGCCAGCAGCCAAGAAGGTAGAATCGGTACCCAGTACTTC